This entry concerns a single T cell receptor (beta chain). What it recognizes is unknown. The data originate from a study of T cells in localized non-small cell lung cancer. General observations from the study: Median detection of top 100 tumor clones in adjacent lung was around 57 clones. Density of T cells in blood, when higher, went with longer overall survival. Uninvolved adjacent lung showed the highest T cell clonality, exceeding tumor. Heterogeneity within the tumor remains possible, as just one region underwent sequencing.

In germline, CDR1 is SEHNR, CDR2 FQNEAQ (reference sequence). The CDR3 runs to 13 residues. Trimming removed 0 bases at V and 5 bases at J, with 5 bases between. Clones were read by immunoSEQ multiplex PCR, and TCRdb kept only the in-frame ones, dropping some. The top ten clones hold more than 15% of a sample with some 53,000 clones, 75% to 90% of them seen once. The sample in question was peripheral blood, obtained before any cancer treatment. The receptor was derived from a male donor older than 55 with stage III squamous cell lung carcinoma. V and J are TRBV7-9 and TRBJ2-1, with D unclear. The CDR3 sequence is CASSLARHNEQFF. DNA of the CDR3: TGTGCCAGCAGCTTAGCCCGACACAATGAGCAGTTCTTC.